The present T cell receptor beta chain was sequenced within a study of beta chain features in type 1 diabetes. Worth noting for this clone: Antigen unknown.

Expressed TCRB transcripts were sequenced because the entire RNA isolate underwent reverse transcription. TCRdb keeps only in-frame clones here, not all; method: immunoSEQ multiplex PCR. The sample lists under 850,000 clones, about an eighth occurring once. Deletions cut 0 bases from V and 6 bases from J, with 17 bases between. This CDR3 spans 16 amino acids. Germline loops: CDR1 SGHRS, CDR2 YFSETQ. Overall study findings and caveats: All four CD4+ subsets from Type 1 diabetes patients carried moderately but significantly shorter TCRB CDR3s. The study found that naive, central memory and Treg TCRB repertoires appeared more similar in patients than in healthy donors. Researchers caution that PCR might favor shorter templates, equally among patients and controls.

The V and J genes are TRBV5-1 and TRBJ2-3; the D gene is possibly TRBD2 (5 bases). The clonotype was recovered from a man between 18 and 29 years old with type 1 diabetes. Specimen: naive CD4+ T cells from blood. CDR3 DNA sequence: TGCGCCAGCAGCTTGGGAGACCTCGGACTCGCCGATACGCAGTATTTT. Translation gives CASSLGDLGLADTQYF.